The 8 T cell receptor beta chains in this list originate from one sample, sequenced in a study of blood T cells in healthy people across ages. Next came a second PCR, run for roughly 6 to 11 cycles, which used a sample-barcoded 5' primer along with a J-beta primer mix. TCRdb recomputed calls from the 5' RACE reads with MiXCR, one row per CDR3 protein. This repertoire shows 600,000 to 800,000 distinct CDR3 sequences, around 52% found once; its top ten account for roughly 13%. Material for sequencing was blood. The receptors originated from a woman of 80 years or more in good health.

As concerns this clonotype: With a much larger clone just one base away, this may be a read error. The rearrangement links TRBV3-1 to TRBJ2-5, with 7 nucleotides matching TRBD2. The CDR3 totals 15 residues. Germline trimming cut 4 bases from V and 4 bases from J; bases unmatched to any gene: 9. Germline V lookup: CDR1 LGHDT, CDR2 YNNKEL (reference sequence). The CDR3 is CASSPRDYLRETQYF. CDR3 nucleotides: TGTGCCAGCAGCCCCCGGGACTATCTCCGAGAGACCCAGTACTTC.

The rearrangement joins TRBV29-1 to TRBJ2-2, with TRBD1 matching 8 bases. Germline CDR1 reads SQVTM; CDR2 reads ANQGSEA. With V trimmed by 6 bases and J by 7 bases, 4 bases remained unmatched. The CDR3 contains 12 residues. CDR3 amino acids: CSVGQGDGELFF. CDR3 nucleotide sequence: TGCAGCGTCGGACAGGGTGACGGGGAGCTGTTTTTT.

About this clonotype itself: Being one base from a much bigger clone, this may be a read error. The rearrangement links TRBV2 to TRBJ2-5; no clear D. This CDR3 comprises 13 residues. Germline-derived CDR1 and CDR2 are SNHLY and FYNNEI. CDR3 amino acids: CAISAGRQETQYF. CDR3 sequence (DNA): TGTGCCATCAGTGCTGGCAGGCAAGAGACCCAGTACTTC.

This clonotype was counted at least ten times. The rearrangement uses TRBV29-1 and TRBJ2-1, with TRBD2 matching over 9 bases. Trimming at V came to 4 bases and at J to 5 bases, leaving 6 bases not matched to a gene. Germline V gene lookup returns CDR1 SQVTM and CDR2 ANQGSEA. This CDR3 comprises 14 residues. The CDR3 sequence is CSVGELAGNNEQFF. The CDR3 coding sequence is TGCAGCGTTGGAGAGCTAGCGGGGAACAATGAGCAGTTCTTC.

This chain links TRBV4-3 with TRBJ1-1; D is uncertain. This CDR3 comprises 15 residues. V lost 2 bases, J lost 5 bases, and 15 bases lay in between. Germline V gives CDR1 LGHNA, CDR2 YSLEER. CDR3 residues: CASSQTARSRTEAFF. CDR3 DNA sequence: TGCGCCAGCAGCCAAACTGCACGGAGCCGGACTGAAGCTTTCTTT.

This clonotype was seen a few times. The chain uses TRBV18 and TRBJ2-5, with D possibly being TRBD1 (5 bases). V gave up 2 bases and J gave up 2 bases, with 9 bases separating them. Germline V CDR1 and CDR2: KGHSH, LQKENI. The CDR3 extends over 14 amino acids. The CDR3 DNA follows: TGTGCCAGCTCACCAGTAGGGGCTCAAGAGACCCAGTACTTC. The encoded protein is CASSPVGAQETQYF.

The chain employs TRBV4-2 and TRBJ2-7, with 9 bases matching TRBD2. The CDR3 spans 16 residues. The V gene end was trimmed by 4 bases and the J gene end by 3 bases; junction bases not matched to a gene: 10. The germline V gene encodes CDR1 LGHNA and CDR2 YNFKEQ. CDR3 nucleotide sequence: TGTGCCAGCAGCCCGACGGCTAGCGGGAAGGGCTACGAGCAGTACTTC. Translating it yields CASSPTASGKGYEQYF.

This chain uses TRBV28 with TRBJ2-3; the match to TRBD2 covers 15 bases. With 1 base clipped from V and 7 bases from J, the junction kept 3 bases outside the gene matches. CDR1 MDHEN and CDR2 SYDVKM come from the germline V gene. This CDR3 has 16 residues. CDR3 amino acids: CASSLSGTSGRNTQYF. CDR3 in DNA: TGTGCCAGCAGTTTATCCGGGACTAGCGGGAGGAATACGCAGTATTTT.